This record covers a single TCR beta chain. Its antigen is as yet unknown. The method was immunoSEQ multiplex PCR; TCRdb's version includes in-frame clones alone and lacks a portion of them. The table shows hundreds of thousands of clones, with 86% occurring only once. This entry is derived from a study of Ad26.COV2.S vaccination and SARS-CoV-2 variants. Study-level points and caveats: Quantification of TCR breadth and depth may have yielded underestimates of total T cell responses. The placebo group had lower spike-specific TCR breadth than the vaccine recipients did.

The CDR3 is 14 amino acids. Trimming shortened V by 3 bases and J by 7 bases, and 15 bases separated the two germline ends. Germline CDR1 is SGHTA and CDR2 is FQGNSA. Described treatment: 19 received Ad26.COV2.S at low or high dose, single or two shots; about 5 received placebo; per-sample allocation not given. Day 63 after the first vaccine or placebo injection was the time point for sampling. Based in Boston, the donor was an adult of 18-55 years. Vaccination employed an Ad26 vector expressing the Wuhan-strain SARS-CoV-2 spike. The TCR was taken from a person aged 18-60 years who received the Ad26.COV2.S COVID-19 vaccine or a placebo. This rearrangement joins TRBV7-2 to TRBJ1-2, with D possibly matching TRBD1 (5 bases). The input for sequencing was peripheral blood, taken in a trial of Ad26.COV2.S vaccine versus placebo. The CDR3 spells CASSFWGVPTGYTF. CDR3 coding DNA: TGTGCCAGCAGCTTTTGGGGGGTTCCCACTGGCTACACCTTC. The entire variable domain, with the rest obtained from reference TRBV7-2 and TRBJ1-2, is as follows: GAGVSQSPSNKVTEKGKDVELRCDPISGHTALYWYRQSLGQGLEFLIYFQGNSAPDKSGLPSDRFSAERTGGSVSTLTIQRTQQEDSAVYLCASSFWGVPTGYTFGSGTRLTVV.